The entry that follows covers one T cell receptor beta chain sequence. Its antigen is undetermined. The treatment was: oral pan-JAK inhibitor, 5-10 mg twice daily. Germline lookup yields CDR1 SGHRS and CDR2 YFSETQ. V dropped 4 bases and J dropped 1; count of bases not matched to a gene: 7. The CDR3 length is 16 residues. The data originate from a study of CD8+ T cells in alopecia areata. Study context: Those patients who were treated received oral tofacitinib, which was given at 5 to 10 mg twice daily for moderate-to-severe alopecia areata. General study findings and limits: Scalp and blood retained many expanded lesional clones during tofacitinib.

cDNA prepared by RNA extraction and subsequent reverse transcription served as the template for sequencing. The method was immunoSEQ multiplex PCR; TCRdb's version includes in-frame clones alone and lacks a portion of them. The table lists 270,000 or so clones, 58% of them singletons, with 1.8% in the top ten. J is TRBJ2-2 and V is TRBV5-1, with 7 bases fitting TRBD1. The source of this sequence is a human donor with alopecia areata. This sample comprised CD4+ T cells sorted from blood, obtained at week 24, from a patient treated with tofacitinib. The CDR3 is CASSPGTAMNTGELFF. CDR3 bases: TGCGCCAGCAGCCCCGGGACAGCTATGAACACCGGGGAGCTGTTTTTT.